Following are 10 T cell receptor beta chains from one sample sequenced in a study of early T cells in non-severe SARS-CoV-2 infection. Each CDR3 protein gets one entry after TCRdb re-called the 5' RACE reads with MiXCR. Of about 66,000 distinct CDR3 sequences in the sample, around 19% were seen once. This specimen was whole blood, taken at baseline. The source of these receptors is an adult who was a healthcare worker with PCR-confirmed SARS-CoV-2 infection or an uninfected control (not recorded which).

This clonotype has ten or more counts. This chain links TRBV20-1 with TRBJ2-1; 9 nucleotides agree with TRBD2. The V and J ends lost 3 bases and 7 bases, in that order; junction bases with no gene match: 7. The CDR3 totals 14 residues. Germline loops: CDR1 DFQATT, CDR2 SNEGSKA (reference sequence). The CDR3 DNA reads as TGCAGTGCTAGGATTAGCGGGGGTCCTAATGAGCAGTTCTTC. Amino acids: CSARISGGPNEQFF.

J is TRBJ1-2 and V is TRBV7-9; D ambiguous. This CDR3 is built from 15 residues. V lost 4 bases, J lost 2 bases, and 14 bases lay in between. Germline lookup yields CDR1 SEHNR and CDR2 FQNEAQ (reference sequence). The CDR3 sequence: CASSSRTVRNYGYTF. The CDR3 bases are TGTGCCAGCAGCTCCCGGACCGTAAGAAACTATGGCTACACCTTC.

This clonotype was picked up many times. J is TRBJ2-2 and V is TRBV7-9, with TRBD1 matching 7 bases. J gave up 4 bases and V 3 bases, and 8 bases lay outside the gene matches. This CDR3 region has 16 residues. Looked up from germline, CDR1 is SEHNR and CDR2 is FQNEAQ (reference sequence). The CDR3 reads CASSFRQGGGTGELFF. The CDR3 nucleotides read TGTGCCAGCAGCTTCCGACAGGGTGGGGGCACCGGGGAGCTGTTTTTT.

The rearrangement links TRBV5-1 to TRBJ2-3; D remains unclear. V was cut by 0 bases and J by 3 bases, with 11 bases left in between. Germline loops: CDR1 SGHRS, CDR2 YFSETQ. The CDR3 has 15 residues. In DNA form, the CDR3 reads TGCGCCAGCAGCTTGGGTAGGCCGCCAACAGATACGCAGTATTTT. It translates to CASSLGRPPTDTQYF.

This chain uses TRBV7-9 with TRBJ2-7; D not resolved. V was clipped by 5 bases and J by 0 bases, with 5 bases between them. The CDR3 has 12 residues. Germline V gives CDR1 SEHNR, CDR2 FQNEAQ (reference sequence). The CDR3: CASSPSSYEQYF. The CDR3 DNA reads as TGTGCCAGCAGCCCCAGCTCCTACGAGCAGTACTTC.

This clonotype has only a few counts. This sequence joins TRBV7-9 and TRBJ1-3, with no clear D. CDR1 is SEHNR, CDR2 FQNEAQ, per germline (reference sequence). This CDR3 is 13 amino acids long. Trimming took off 10 bases at V and 0 bases at J, with 10 bases between the two ends. CDR3 DNA: TGTGCCACGGACCGAGACTCTGGAAACACCATATATTTT. Protein: CATDRDSGNTIYF.

The chain links TRBV12-3 or TRBV12-4 to TRBJ2-3; maybe TRBD2 (7 bases). Trimming cost V 6 bases and J 3 bases, with 16 bases left between them. The CDR3 spans 15 residues. In DNA, the CDR3 is TGTGCCAGCAGCCGGGGGGCGGGAGTGACAGATACGCAGTATTTT. This codes for CASSRGAGVTDTQYF.

This clonotype was counted only a few times. The V gene is TRBV20-1, the J gene TRBJ2-2; 8 bases agree with TRBD2. Trimming took 2 bases from V and 4 from J; bases not matched to a gene: 6. Germline-derived CDR1 and CDR2 are DFQATT and SNEGSKA (reference sequence). This CDR3 has 15 residues. The CDR3 region has the DNA TGCAGTGCTAGACCTACGGGAGGGCTCACCGGGGAGCTGTTTTTT. Protein sequence: CSARPTGGLTGELFF.

The rearrangement uses TRBV12-3 or TRBV12-4 and TRBJ2-1; 8 nucleotides match TRBD2. The CDR3 spans 14 residues. V was pared by 2 bases and J by 7 bases, with 4 bases of the junction left unmatched. In DNA form, the CDR3 reads TGTGCCAGCAGTTTAACGGGAGGGCCGAATGAGCAGTTCTTC. Translation: CASSLTGGPNEQFF.

The J gene is TRBJ1-1, the V gene TRBV6-2 or TRBV6-3; D ambiguous. V lost 2 bases and J 7 bases, leaving 8 bases between the germline ends. The germline CDR1 and CDR2 sequences are MNHEY and SVGEGT. The CDR3 extends over 12 amino acids. The CDR3 spells CASSYPRIEAFF. The CDR3 coding sequence is TGTGCCAGCAGTTACCCCAGAATTGAAGCTTTCTTT.